A single sample gave rise to the 16 T cell receptor beta chains below, sequenced in a study of T cell responses to AZD1222 COVID-19 vaccine. Assay: immunoSEQ multiplex PCR; the TCRdb copy retains only in-frame clones and omits some. The table includes 55,000 to 75,000 clones, about 80% detected once. Sequenced here: peripheral blood, sampled on day 0 of AZD1222 vaccination. The receptor source for this set is an adult in good health.

The rearrangement links TRBV15 to TRBJ1-1; maybe TRBD1 (5 bases). This CDR3 region has 14 residues. Trimming shortened V by 3 bases and J by 4 bases, and 12 bases separated the two germline ends. Germline V gene lookup returns CDR1 LNHNV and CDR2 YYDKDF (reference sequence). The CDR3 DNA follows: TGTGCCACCAGCAGCGCAGGGATTGGCACTGAAGCTTTCTTT. Its protein is CATSSAGIGTEAFF.

The table lists this clone with a few counts. The chain joins TRBV11-3 to TRBJ2-3, with D perhaps TRBD2 (5 bases). The CDR3 is made up of 16 amino acids. The V gene lost 5 bases and the J gene lost 2 bases, with 17 bases spanning the gap. Germline V gene data show CDR1 as SGHNT and CDR2 as YENEEA. CDR3 coding DNA: TGTGCCAGCAGCCCCGGGATAAATCCCGACACAGATACGCAGTATTTT. This translates into CASSPGINPDTDTQYF.

This clone was recorded once. This chain uses TRBV18 with TRBJ1-2, with TRBD1 matching over 8 bases. The CDR3 is 13 amino acids. Unmatched junction bases numbered 1, after V lost 2 bases and J lost 5 bases. Germline-derived CDR1 and CDR2 are KGHSH and LQKENI. CDR3 region: CASSPNRGYGYTF. The CDR3 DNA sequence: TGTGCCAGCTCACCAAACAGGGGGTATGGCTACACCTTC.

This clone has only one observation. The J gene is TRBJ2-3, the V gene TRBV6-1; 9 nucleotides align to TRBD2. Trimming took 1 base from V and 5 from J; bases not matched to a gene: 10. Germline loops: CDR1 MNHNS, CDR2 SASEGT. CDR3 length: 17 residues. The CDR3 sequence: CASSEELAGGPLDTQYF. The CDR3 DNA follows: TGTGCCAGCAGTGAAGAATTGGCGGGGGGGCCTTTAGATACGCAGTATTTT.

This chain links TRBV20-1 with TRBJ1-1, with no clear D. V was pared by 7 bases and J by 7 bases, with 13 bases between. The length of the CDR3 is 11 residues. Germline loops: CDR1 DFQATT, CDR2 SNEGSKA (reference sequence). This chain's CDR3 is CSEARGDEAFF. The CDR3 DNA is TGCAGTGAAGCGCGCGGGGATGAAGCTTTCTTT.

This clone showed up just once. The chain employs TRBV28 and TRBJ2-7; D is perhaps TRBD1 (6 bases). Germline assignment: CDR1 MDHEN and CDR2 SYDVKM. The CDR3 runs 13 residues. Trimming stripped 5 bases from V and 3 bases from J, with 11 bases between. Written as DNA, the CDR3 is TGTGCCAGCAGTCTGACAGGCCTCTACGAGCAGTACTTC. Protein sequence: CASSLTGLYEQYF.

The rearrangement joins TRBV9 to TRBJ1-5; 7 bases agree with TRBD1. This CDR3 region has 15 residues. Losses at the gene ends were 0 bases for V and 4 bases for J; bases not matched to a gene: 4. Germline assignment: CDR1 SGDLS and CDR2 YYNGEE. The CDR3, as DNA: TGTGCCAGCAGCGTAGAGGGGGACAGTAATCAGCCCCAGCATTTT. This sequence encodes CASSVEGDSNQPQHF.

This clone showed up just once. This chain links TRBV2 with TRBJ1-2, with D hard to call. V lost 3 bases, J lost 2 bases, and 7 bases lay in between. The CDR3 contains 13 residues. CDR1 is SNHLY, CDR2 FYNNEI, per germline. CDR3 protein: CASSEVRNYGYTF. Written as DNA, the CDR3 is TGTGCCAGCAGTGAGGTCAGGAACTATGGCTACACCTTC.

V is TRBV10-2 and J is TRBJ2-1; TRBD2 aligns across 12 bases. V shed 6 bases, J shed 0 bases, and the junction held 6 bases outside the gene matches. Germline V gives CDR1 WSHSY, CDR2 SAAADI. This CDR3 is built from 17 residues. The CDR3: CASRATSGGISYNEQFF. The CDR3 DNA is TGCGCCAGCAGAGCCACTAGCGGGGGGATCTCCTACAATGAGCAGTTCTTC.

This clone was seen once. This chain joins TRBV5-4 and TRBJ2-3; D is unclear. Trimming pared 0 bases from V and 1 base from J, leaving 12 bases between. Germline CDR1 SGHNT, CDR2 YYREEE (reference sequence). The CDR3 has 16 amino acids. DNA for the CDR3: TGTGCCAGCAGCTTGGGAGGAGAGATGGGCACAGATACGCAGTATTTT. This translates into CASSLGGEMGTDTQYF.

This chain joins TRBV2 and TRBJ2-7, with D possibly TRBD1 on 7 matching bases. The CDR3 loop spans 14 amino acids. Trimming left V 3 bases short and J 3 bases short, with 12 bases between. Germline values: CDR1 SNHLY, CDR2 FYNNEI. CDR3 sequence: CASSEGQGGYEQYF. CDR3 coding DNA: TGTGCCAGCAGTGAGGGGCAGGGGGGCTACGAGCAGTACTTC.

The chain couples TRBV30 to TRBJ1-5; 7 positions agree with TRBD1. J gave up 9 bases and V 2 bases, and 4 bases lay outside the gene matches. From germline, CDR1 is GTSNPN and CDR2 SVGIG (reference sequence). The CDR3 length is 12 residues. CDR3 in DNA: TGTGCCTGGAGTCGGACAGGTGGGCCCCAGCATTTT. Residues: CAWSRTGGPQHF.

This clone was found once. CDR3 in DNA: TGTGCCAGCACTCCTGCCCCCCAACTAGCGGGGAACACAGATACGCAGTATTTT. Translated: CASTPAPQLAGNTDTQYF. The rearrangement joins TRBV28 to TRBJ2-3; the match to TRBD2 covers 10 bases. The germline CDR1 and CDR2 sequences are MDHEN and SYDVKM. V shed 7 bases and J 2 bases; nucleotides not matched to a gene: 15. The CDR3 consists of 18 residues.

The rearrangement links TRBV4-1 to TRBJ1-4; weak D call: TRBD1 (6 bases). V lost 1 base and J 8 bases, leaving 14 bases between the germline ends. Per germline, CDR1 MGHRA and CDR2 YSYEKL. CDR3 length: 15 amino acids. CDR3 sequence (DNA): TGCGCCAGCAGCCAAGGGGAAGCAGGGGAAGAAAAACTGTTTTTT. Translating it yields CASSQGEAGEEKLFF.

The genes are TRBV28 and TRBJ1-6; D remains unclear. The germline V gene has CDR1 MDHEN and CDR2 SYDVKM. V was shortened by 3 bases and J by 0 bases, with 3 bases between the two germline ends. This CDR3 is 14 amino acids long. The CDR3 protein is CASSFSSYNSPLHF. Written as DNA, the CDR3 is TGTGCCAGCAGTTTCAGCTCCTATAATTCACCCCTCCACTTT.

The chain links TRBV5-1 to TRBJ1-3, with a tentative D call TRBD1 (5 bases). The CDR3 totals 18 residues. The V gene lost 0 bases and the J gene lost 6 bases, with 22 bases spanning the gap. The germline gives CDR1 SGHRS, CDR2 YFSETQ. Written as DNA, the CDR3 is TGCGCCAGCAGCTTGGAAGGGCCTGATCCAGGGCCGATAAACACCATATATTTT. Protein: CASSLEGPDPGPINTIYF.